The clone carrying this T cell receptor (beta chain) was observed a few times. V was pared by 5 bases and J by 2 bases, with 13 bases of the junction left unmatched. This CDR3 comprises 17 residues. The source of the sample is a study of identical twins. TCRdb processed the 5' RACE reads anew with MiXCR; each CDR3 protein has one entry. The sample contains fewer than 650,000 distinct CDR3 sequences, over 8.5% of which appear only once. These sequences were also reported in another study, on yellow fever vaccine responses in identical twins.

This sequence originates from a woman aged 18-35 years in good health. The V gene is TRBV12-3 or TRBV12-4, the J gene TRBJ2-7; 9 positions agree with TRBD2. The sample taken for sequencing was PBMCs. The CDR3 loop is CASSQVAGGPRAYEQYF. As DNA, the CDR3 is TGTGCCAGCAGTCAAGTGGCGGGAGGGCCCAGGGCCTACGAGCAGTACTTC.